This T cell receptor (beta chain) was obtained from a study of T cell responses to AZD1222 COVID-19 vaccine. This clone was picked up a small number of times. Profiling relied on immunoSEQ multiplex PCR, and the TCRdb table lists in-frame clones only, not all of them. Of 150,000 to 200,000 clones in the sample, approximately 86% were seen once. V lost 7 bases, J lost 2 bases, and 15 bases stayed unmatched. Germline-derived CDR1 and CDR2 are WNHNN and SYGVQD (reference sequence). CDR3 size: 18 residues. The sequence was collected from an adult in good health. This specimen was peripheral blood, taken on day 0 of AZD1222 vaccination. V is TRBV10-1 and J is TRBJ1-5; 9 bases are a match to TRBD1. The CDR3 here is CASTQGQGWVLGNQPQHF. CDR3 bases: TGCGCCAGCACCCAGGGACAGGGATGGGTATTGGGCAATCAGCCCCAGCATTTT.